This T cell receptor (beta chain) was captured in a study of T cell repertoires in cytomegalovirus infection. Study-level information: TCR beta signatures that were public indicated CMV infection and matching HLA type.

The table lists this clonotype with many counts. TCRdb re-called the reads through MiXCR, storing one row per CDR3 protein. The sample has some 150,000 distinct CDR3 sequences; roughly 6.5% are singletons. Sequenced input: PBMCs. The source of this sequence is a human donor in good health (CMV status not recorded). Some clones in this sample may be carry-over from other donors' samples.

CDR3 residues: CASSMGWAGGNQPQHF. The CDR3 region has the DNA TGTGCCAGTAGTATGGGGTGGGCAGGGGGCAATCAGCCCCAGCATTTT. The rearrangement links TRBV19 to TRBJ1-5, with D possibly matching TRBD1 (6 bases). Germline V gene data show CDR1 as LNHDA and CDR2 as SQIVND (reference sequence). V was clipped by 3 bases and J by 2 bases, with 14 bases between them. There are 16 residues in the CDR3.